These 8 T cell receptor beta chains were sequenced from one sample in a study of radiotherapy plus CTLA-4 blockade in lung cancer. Generated by immunoSEQ multiplex PCR, the TCRdb table keeps only in-frame clones and is missing some. The sample shows 9,500 to 15,000 clones, under 90% of them seen only once. Sample: peripheral blood, taken from a patient treated with radiotherapy plus ipilimumab. The receptors originated from a human donor with non-small cell lung cancer that progressed on radiotherapy plus ipilimumab.

This chain connects TRBV6-5 to TRBJ2-5, with D tentatively TRBD2 (7 bases). The CDR3 is 15 amino acids. V shed 3 bases and J shed 4 bases, with 15 bases lying between them. Germline assignment: CDR1 MNHEY and CDR2 SVGAGI. CDR3 loop: CASSYGGGHRETQYF. CDR3 DNA sequence: TGTGCCAGCAGTTATGGGGGGGGCCACCGAGAGACCCAGTACTTC.

The chain carries TRBV5-1 and TRBJ2-7; 15 bases align to TRBD2. The V gene's germline CDR1 is SGHRS and CDR2 YFSETQ. Trimming removed 3 bases from V and 4 bases from J; junction bases left unmatched: 2. The CDR3 runs to 15 residues. CDR3 coding DNA: TGCGCCAGCAGCTGGACTAGCGGGGGGGAATACGAGCAGTACTTC. As protein: CASSWTSGGEYEQYF.

The chain couples TRBV5-1 to TRBJ2-5; maybe TRBD1 (6 bases). The V end was cut by 4 bases, the J end by 1 base, with 11 bases between. This CDR3 is 14 amino acids long. Germline lookup yields CDR1 SGHRS and CDR2 YFSETQ. The CDR3 is CASSPLGGQETQYF. CDR3 coding DNA: TGCGCCAGCAGCCCTCTAGGGGGCCAAGAGACCCAGTACTTC.

The gene calls are TRBV6-1 and TRBJ2-7, with 8 positions matching TRBD2. CDR3 length: 14 amino acids. The ends lost 8 bases at V and 3 bases at J; junction bases unmatched: 9. The germline CDR1 and CDR2 sequences are MNHNS and SASEGT. CDR3 nucleotide sequence: TGTGCCAGCGTCACGCGGGGGGTGTTCTACGAGCAGTACTTC. Protein product: CASVTRGVFYEQYF.

The gene calls are TRBV9 and TRBJ2-1; a possible D gene is TRBD2 (7 bases). V lost 0 bases, J lost 5 bases, and 15 bases lay in between. Per the germline V gene, CDR1 is SGDLS and CDR2 is YYNGEE. The CDR3 consists of 16 residues. The CDR3 sequence is CASSVGTRGGHNEQFF. The CDR3 DNA sequence: TGTGCCAGCAGCGTAGGGACTAGGGGGGGGCACAATGAGCAGTTCTTC. The whole variable domain, filled in from reference TRBV9 and TRBJ2-1, reads DSGVTQTPKHLITATGQRVTLRCSPRSGDLSVYWYQQSLDQGLQFLIQYYNGEERAKGNILERFSAQQFPDLHSELNLSSLELGDSALYFCASSVGTRGGHNEQFFGPGTRLTVL.

CDR3 sequence reads: CASSFWGGNSPLHF. CDR3 coding DNA: TGTGCCAGCAGCTTTTGGGGTGGTAATTCACCCCTCCACTTT. V gene TRBV5-4 combines with J gene TRBJ1-6; D uncertain. Trimming stripped 2 bases from V and 6 bases from J, with 9 bases between. The germline gives CDR1 SGHNT, CDR2 YYREEE (reference sequence). The CDR3 sequence is 14 residues long. The whole variable domain, remainder taken from reference TRBV5-4 and TRBJ1-6, is ETGVTQSPTHLIKTRGQQVTLRCSSQSGHNTVSWYQQALGQGPQFIFQYYREEENGRGNFPPRFSGLQFPNYSSELNVNALELDDSALYLCASSFWGGNSPLHFGNGTRLTVT.

This clone was seen more than once but under ten times. This chain uses TRBV7-9 with TRBJ1-4; 8 bases agree with TRBD1. The CDR3 length is 15 residues. The V gene's germline CDR1 is SEHNR and CDR2 FQNEAQ (reference sequence). Germline trimming cut 5 bases from V and 5 bases from J; bases unmatched to any gene: 7. This chain's CDR3 is CASSILTGENEKLFF. In DNA form, the CDR3 reads TGTGCCAGCAGCATCCTGACAGGGGAGAATGAAAAACTGTTTTTT.

DNA of the CDR3: TGTGCCAGCAGCTTAAGTCGCGGGGGGGCCCTGGGGGAGACCCAGTACTTC. Translation: CASSLSRGGALGETQYF. J is TRBJ2-5 and V is TRBV7-6, with 9 bases aligning to TRBD2. J gave up 5 bases and V 2 bases, and 12 bases lay outside the gene matches. The CDR3 runs to 17 residues. Germline CDR1 and CDR2: SGHVS and FNYEAQ.